This TCR beta chain was retrieved from a study of spatial heterogeneity in lung cancer. For the study at large: Matched bulk RNA-seq yielded a T cell transcriptional module score. Counts of TCR transcripts in tumor regions correlated strongly with that score. Study-wide results and caveats: Tumor T cells had an estimated coverage that came to 6% to 7.5% for alpha chains and around 13% for beta chains. For expanded intratumoral alpha and beta TCRs, counts tracked tumor mutation counts.

TCRdb reprocessed the 5' RACE reads via MiXCR and lists one record per CDR3 protein. The sample records some 13,000 distinct CDR3 sequences, under 4% being singletons. This clonotype was counted many times. Its antigen remains unidentified. Sample time point: sample taken at primary tumor resection. The donor group consisted of around 66 patients who had untreated, early-stage non-small cell lung cancer. The CDR3 consists of 14 residues. V lost 4 bases and J lost 4; bases outside the gene matches: 5. CDR1 and CDR2 (germline): KGHDR, SFDVKD. This sequence originates from a male donor with early-stage non-small cell lung cancer. This chain links TRBV24-1 with TRBJ1-2; 7 positions match TRBD1. The source material was lung tumor tissue, sampled at surgery. The CDR3 here is CATSEAGTAYGYTF. DNA for the CDR3: TGTGCCACCAGTGAAGCCGGGACAGCCTATGGCTACACCTTC.